This T cell receptor beta chain was captured by sequencing in a study of T cells in Graves' hyperthyroidism and ophthalmopathy. RNA transcripts served as the template for amplifying TCR beta CDR3 regions. RT-PCR in the first round (using the HTBI primer set) targeted the TCR CDR3. TCRdb recomputed calls from the multiplex PCR reads with MiXCR, one row per CDR3 protein. Of roughly 800,000 distinct CDR3 sequences in the sample, 38% were seen once. The definition of stable Graves' hyperthyroidism was no ophthalmopathy progression within 18 months. The CDR3 sequence is 15 residues long. V lost 5 bases, J lost 7 bases, and 21 bases lay in between. Germline values: CDR1 SGHVS, CDR2 FNYEAQ.

The chain carries TRBV7-6 and TRBJ2-7; possible D gene TRBD1, 5 bases. Sequencing was done on a sample of blood. The sequence derives from a man aged 18 to 35 with Graves' hyperthyroidism. CDR3 region: CASSTRGTTYNEQYF. DNA for the CDR3: TGTGCCAGCAGCACAAGGGGAACAACCTACAATGAGCAGTACTTC.